This TCR beta chain was found in a study of blood T cell repertoires in COVID-19. The CDR3 is 15 amino acids. The V and J ends lost 6 bases and 7 bases, in that order; junction bases with no gene match: 10. CDR1 is MNHEY and CDR2 is SVGEGT in the germline V gene. This clone was observed once. Which cohort a participant joined came from the clinical history participants gave. The assay was immunoSEQ multiplex PCR, and TCRdb's table has in-frame clones only and misses some. The repertoire consists of about 140,000 clones, with nearly 80% occurring once and the leading ten covering 2.5% to 3.5%. The sequence came from a woman between 50 and 59 years old who had recovered from COVID-19. This chain uses TRBV6-2 or TRBV6-3 with TRBJ1-4, with 8 bases aligning to TRBD1. The sequenced sample consisted of PBMCs or T cells enriched from blood (not recorded which). DNA of the CDR3: TGTGCCAGCAGCTCTCAGGGGGCGAGGAGTGAAAAACTGTTTTTT. Translated: CASSSQGARSEKLFF.